This TCR beta chain was documented in a study of blood T cell repertoires in COVID-19. In the study overall: Samples of COVID-19 (acute and convalescent) were obtained from the United States, Italy and Spain. PBMCs, B-cell-depleted T cells, or T cells provided the cDNA or gDNA that made up the material.

As handled by the study authors: Estimates of nucleated cell counts were drawn from the amplification of reference gene primers. TCRdb's table, derived via immunoSEQ multiplex PCR, lists solely in-frame clones and lacks some. V, J and clone size derive from that table, while D and trimming were established from the DNA sequence. The repertoire includes some 98,000 clones, about 80% of them detected once, and under 13% sits in the top ten. Per the germline V gene, CDR1 is WSHSY and CDR2 is SAAADI. This CDR3 has 14 residues. V lost 6 bases to trimming and J lost 7 bases; unmatched junction nucleotides: 3.

Sequenced input: peripheral blood. This receptor was taken from an older man with active or convalescent COVID-19. V is TRBV10-2 and J is TRBJ2-5, with TRBD2 matching 15 bases. The CDR3, as DNA: TGCGCCAGCAGGGGACTAGCGGGGGGATGGACCCAGTACTTC. Translating it yields CASRGLAGGWTQYF.